The 32 T cell receptor beta chains listed next were all sequenced from one sample in a study of PD-L1 blockade in urothelial cancer. Produced via immunoSEQ multiplex PCR; TCRdb's table is partial and in-frame only. The table includes under 70,000 clones, approximately 85% detected once. Time point specified: pretreatment peripheral blood. The material sequenced was PBMCs, taken around atezolizumab (anti-PD-L1) treatment. Receptor source: a man in his 70s with urothelial cancer.

This clone was detected once. This chain joins TRBV19 and TRBJ2-7, with 10 nucleotides matching TRBD2. With 5 bases clipped from V and 2 bases from J, the junction kept 6 bases outside the gene matches. Per the germline V gene, CDR1 is LNHDA and CDR2 is SQIVND (reference sequence). The CDR3 is 15 residues long. The CDR3 loop is CASSPLAGAAYEQYF. CDR3 nucleotides: TGTGCCAGTAGTCCTCTAGCGGGAGCGGCCTACGAGCAGTACTTC.

Here the CDR3 reads CASSATGGTNTEAFF. DNA of the CDR3: TGTGCCAGCAGTGCCACGGGGGGAACGAACACTGAAGCTTTCTTT. The rearrangement links TRBV6-1 to TRBJ1-1, with D maybe TRBD1 (5 bases). V lost 4 bases, J lost 1 base, and 13 bases lay in between. The CDR3 runs 15 residues. Looked up from germline, CDR1 is MNHNS and CDR2 is SASEGT.

The table lists this clone with a few counts. This rearrangement joins TRBV27 to TRBJ2-4; D is possibly TRBD2 (7 bases). CDR1 and CDR2 (germline): MNHEY, SMNVEV (reference sequence). This CDR3 has 19 residues. Trimming left V 4 bases short and J 6 bases short, with 28 bases between. The chain's CDR3 is CASSSRSGVGGEVGNIQYF. For the CDR3, the DNA is TGTGCCAGCAGTTCGCGGTCAGGGGTTGGGGGGGAGGTGGGAAACATTCAGTACTTC.

This clone was counted a few times. The chain uses TRBV19 and TRBJ1-2; 9 bases agree with TRBD1. Germline CDR1 is LNHDA and CDR2 is SQIVND (reference sequence). CDR3 length: 15 amino acids. With 3 bases clipped from V and 5 bases from J, the junction kept 7 bases outside the gene matches. CDR3 amino acids: CASSIPGQGFYGYTF. The CDR3, as DNA: TGTGCCAGTAGTATCCCGGGACAGGGCTTTTATGGCTACACCTTC.

This clone was observed a handful of times. The rearrangement uses TRBV4-1 and TRBJ2-7; D is uncertain. Germline V gene sequence: CDR1 MGHRA, CDR2 YSYEKL. CDR3 length: 16 residues. Trimming stripped 1 base from V and 0 bases from J, with 13 bases between. The CDR3 reads CASSQGPPGRSYEQYF. CDR3 nucleotides: TGCGCCAGCAGCCAAGGCCCCCCTGGGCGCTCCTACGAGCAGTACTTC.

A single count supports this clone. The final CDR3 position lacks the conserved phenylalanine or tryptophan, pointing to a likely read error. The DNA is left out, because the CDR3 cannot be placed on it with certainty; the CDR3 is given as TCRdb lists it. The chain links TRBV30 to TRBJ1-1. CDR1 is GTSNPN, CDR2 SVGIG, per germline (reference sequence). The CDR3 contains 12 residues when both ends are counted. The CDR3 loop reads CAWSVAVGPLRL.

This chain joins TRBV6-6 and TRBJ2-1; TRBD2 agrees at 11 bases. Germline-derived CDR1 and CDR2 are MNHNY and SVGAGI (reference sequence). The CDR3 consists of 15 residues. The junction had 7 bases not matched to a gene; V was cut back by 6 bases and J by 6 bases. The chain's CDR3 is CASRGTGTSGNEQFF. The DNA for the CDR3 is TGTGCCAGCAGGGGGACCGGGACTAGCGGCAATGAGCAGTTCTTC.

This rearrangement joins TRBV20-1 to TRBJ2-5; no clear D. Germline V gene sequence: CDR1 DFQATT, CDR2 SNEGSKA (reference sequence). V shed 5 bases and J shed 2 bases, with 3 bases lying between them. The CDR3 runs 10 residues. This CDR3 reads CSASQETQYF. As DNA, the CDR3 is TGCAGTGCTTCTCAAGAGACCCAGTACTTC.

The V gene is TRBV5-1, the J gene TRBJ2-2, with unresolved D. CDR1 is SGHRS and CDR2 is YFSETQ in the germline V gene. The CDR3 covers 12 residues. Deletions cut 7 bases from V and 6 bases from J, with 10 bases between. The CDR3 coding sequence is TGCGCCAGCGCCTATTACGCCGGGGAGCTGTTTTTT. Translating gives CASAYYAGELFF. The full variable domain, rest sourced from reference TRBV5-1 and TRBJ2-2, is KAGVTQTPRYLIKTRGQQVTLSCSPISGHRSVSWYQQTPGQGLQFLFEYFSETQRNKGNFPGRFSGRQFSNSRSEMNVSTLELGDSALYLCASAYYAGELFFGEGSRLTVL.

The V gene is TRBV2, the J gene TRBJ2-7; maybe TRBD2 (6 bases). V dropped 4 bases and J dropped 7 bases, with 17 bases sitting between them. The CDR3 covers 14 residues. Germline-derived CDR1 and CDR2 are SNHLY and FYNNEI. CDR3 protein: CASSGGLGPGEQYF. The CDR3 nucleotides read TGTGCCAGCAGTGGGGGACTCGGACCGGGAGAGCAGTACTTC.

The genes are TRBV30 and TRBJ2-7, with 7 bases lining up with TRBD1. J was trimmed by 7 bases and V by 2 bases; bases with no gene match: 14. The germline gives CDR1 GTSNPN, CDR2 SVGIG (reference sequence). CDR3 length: 15 amino acids. As DNA, the CDR3 is TGTGCCTGGAGTAAAACCGAGGGGGCCTTGGGAGAGCAGTACTTC. Translation: CAWSKTEGALGEQYF.

J is TRBJ2-1 and V is TRBV6-5; the D gene is possibly TRBD1 (6 bases). V dropped 7 bases and J dropped 6 bases, with 13 bases sitting between them. Germline CDR1 and CDR2: MNHEY and SVGAGI. This CDR3 region has 13 residues. CDR3 amino acids: CASKMGHSNEQFF. The CDR3 DNA reads as TGTGCCAGCAAGATGGGACACAGCAATGAGCAGTTCTTC.

V and J are TRBV29-1 and TRBJ1-1; possible D gene TRBD1, 6 bases. The V gene lost 7 bases and the J gene lost 0 bases, with 12 bases spanning the gap. Germline-derived CDR1 and CDR2 are SQVTM and ANQGSEA. This CDR3 has 13 amino acids. The CDR3 sequence: CSALQGLNTEAFF. CDR3 sequence (DNA): TGCAGCGCCTTACAGGGATTGAACACTGAAGCTTTCTTT.

The chain recombines TRBV21-1 with TRBJ1-2. TRBV21-1 is shown as a pseudogene. The CDR3 is 15 residues long. The CDR3 loop reads CASSKKRGMDYGYTF. The CDR3 bases are TGTGCCAGCAGCAAAAAACGGGGAATGGACTATGGCTACACCTTC.

This chain links TRBV28 with TRBJ1-1, with a possible D match to TRBD1 (5 bases). The CDR3 has 14 residues. Trimming shortened V by 10 bases and J by 0 bases, and 15 bases separated the two germline ends. Germline CDR1 reads MDHEN; CDR2 reads SYDVKM. CDR3 nucleotides: TGTGCCACCATGGAGGGGAATTTGAACACTGAAGCTTTCTTT. Protein product: CATMEGNLNTEAFF.

This chain connects TRBV7-9 to TRBJ1-3; no firm D call. From germline, CDR1 is SEHNR and CDR2 FQNEAQ (reference sequence). CDR3 length: 16 amino acids. V dropped 3 bases and J dropped 0 bases, with 12 bases sitting between them. As DNA, the CDR3 is TGTGCCAGCAGCTTGAACAGTGCCGGCTCTGGAAACACCATATATTTT. This sequence encodes CASSLNSAGSGNTIYF. The variable domain in full, with the rest retrieved from reference TRBV7-9 and TRBJ1-3, is DTGVSQNPRHKITKRGQNVTFRCDPISEHNRLYWYRQTLGQGPEFLTYFQNEAQLEKSRLLSDRFSAERPKGSFSTLEIQRTEQGDSAMYLCASSLNSAGSGNTIYFGEGSWLTVV.

The genes are TRBV5-1 and TRBJ1-3; the D gene is possibly TRBD1 (5 bases). Germline-derived CDR1 and CDR2 are SGHRS and YFSETQ. The CDR3 has 15 amino acids. With 4 bases removed from V and 4 bases from J, the gap between germline ends came to 15 bases. As DNA, the CDR3 is TGCGCCAGCAGCCCGTTTCAGGGTACCGGAAACACCATATATTTT. The encoded protein is CASSPFQGTGNTIYF.

This chain connects TRBV6-8 to TRBJ2-7, with 10 bases fitting TRBD1. Germline loops: CDR1 MNHGY, CDR2 SAAAGT. CDR3 length equals 19 residues. The V gene end was trimmed by 0 bases and the J gene end by 1 base; junction bases not matched to a gene: 12. The DNA for the CDR3 is TGTGCCAGCAGTTACTCTACGCGGACAGGGGGGCCCCCATCCTACGAGCAGTACTTC. Amino acid sequence: CASSYSTRTGGPPSYEQYF.

This clone was picked up one time. The chain combines TRBV15 with TRBJ2-1; 7 bases align to TRBD1. Looked up from germline, CDR1 is LNHNV and CDR2 is YYDKDF (reference sequence). The CDR3 has 17 residues. The ends lost 0 bases at V and 4 bases at J; junction bases unmatched: 9. The CDR3 loop reads CATSRDRGGRGYNEQFF. The CDR3 bases are TGTGCCACCAGCAGAGATCGAGGGGGCCGGGGTTACAATGAGCAGTTCTTC.

This clone showed up just once. This chain uses TRBV5-1 with TRBJ1-3; the match to TRBD1 covers 8 bases. In germline, CDR1 is SGHRS, CDR2 YFSETQ. This CDR3 is built from 16 residues. Losses at the gene ends were 3 bases for V and 2 bases for J; bases not matched to a gene: 7. Here the CDR3 DNA reads TGCGCCAGCAGCTACACTATGACAGGGGCTGGAAACACCATATATTTT. Residues: CASSYTMTGAGNTIYF.

J is TRBJ2-1 and V is TRBV2; 8 bases are a match to TRBD2. The CDR3 sequence is 15 residues long. J gave up 6 bases and V 7 bases, and 11 bases lay outside the gene matches. From germline, CDR1 is SNHLY and CDR2 FYNNEI. The CDR3 DNA follows: TGTGCCAGCACCCAAACGGGAGGGCCCCTCAATGAGCAGTTCTTC. Amino acids: CASTQTGGPLNEQFF. The variable domain in full, with the rest retrieved from reference TRBV2 and TRBJ2-1, is EPEVTQTPSHQVTQMGQEVILRCVPISNHLYFYWYRQILGQKVEFLVSFYNNEISEKSEIFDDQFSVERPDGSNFTLKIRSTKLEDSAMYFCASTQTGGPLNEQFFGPGTRLTVL.

This chain links TRBV11-3 with TRBJ2-1; maybe TRBD1 (6 bases). Germline values: CDR1 SGHNT, CDR2 YENEEA. The V gene lost 0 bases and the J gene lost 9 bases, with 15 bases spanning the gap. This CDR3 comprises 15 residues. CDR3 sequence reads: CASSLEGALGVEQFF. The CDR3 nucleotides read TGTGCCAGCAGCTTAGAGGGGGCCCTCGGGGTTGAGCAGTTCTTC.

The chain links TRBV5-1 to TRBJ1-1, with D possibly being TRBD1 (5 bases). This CDR3 contains 14 residues. Between the trimmed V and J ends, which lost 4 bases and 3 bases, there was a span of 13 bases. Germline CDR1 and CDR2: SGHRS and YFSETQ. CDR3 sequence: CASSPGRGDTEAFF. The CDR3 DNA is TGCGCCAGCAGCCCTGGACGGGGGGACACTGAAGCTTTCTTT. Together with reference TRBV5-1 and TRBJ1-1, the CDR3 gives the full variable domain: KAGVTQTPRYLIKTRGQQVTLSCSPISGHRSVSWYQQTPGQGLQFLFEYFSETQRNKGNFPGRFSGRQFSNSRSEMNVSTLELGDSALYLCASSPGRGDTEAFFGQGTRLTVV.

The DNA for the CDR3 is TGTGCCAGCAGTGAAGTGGGACAGGCAGATCAGCCCCAGCATTTT. It is translated as CASSEVGQADQPQHF. The chain recombines TRBV6-1 with TRBJ1-5; 8 nucleotides match TRBD1. V lost 1 base, J lost 5 bases, and 4 bases stayed unmatched. CDR1 MNHNS and CDR2 SASEGT come from the germline V gene. CDR3 length equals 15 residues.

For this clone: The sample has other DNA sequences that encode this CDR3 too. The V and J genes are TRBV7-9 and TRBJ2-1; 9 bases fit TRBD2. The CDR3 loop spans 15 amino acids. Germline CDR1 SEHNR, CDR2 FQNEAQ (reference sequence). J lost 3 bases, V lost 5 bases, and 5 bases had no gene match. Here the CDR3 reads CASSLGLADYNEQFF. In DNA form, the CDR3 reads TGTGCCAGCAGCCTGGGACTAGCAGACTACAATGAGCAGTTCTTC.

V usage is TRBV4-2 and J usage is TRBJ2-1; D is perhaps TRBD2 (5 bases). V dropped 0 bases and J dropped 0 bases, with 9 bases sitting between them. The CDR3 contains 16 residues. Germline V gives CDR1 LGHNA, CDR2 YNFKEQ. The CDR3 protein is CASSQDERPSYNEQFF. The CDR3 DNA follows: TGTGCCAGCAGCCAAGATGAGCGGCCCTCCTACAATGAGCAGTTCTTC.

This clone has a single count. The chain has TRBV25-1 and TRBJ2-7; 11 bases map to TRBD1. V was pared by 5 bases and J by 3 bases, with 3 bases of the junction left unmatched. Per the germline V gene, CDR1 is MGHDK and CDR2 is SYGVNS. The CDR3 loop spans 14 amino acids. The CDR3 bases are TGTGCCAGCAGTAAGGGACAGGGGGACTACGAGCAGTACTTC. This codes for CASSKGQGDYEQYF.

The J gene is TRBJ1-5, the V gene TRBV19; 10 nucleotides match TRBD1. CDR1 and CDR2 from the germline V gene are LNHDA and SQIVND (reference sequence). The junction had 18 bases not matched to a gene; V was cut back by 4 bases and J by 6 bases. CDR3 length: 19 amino acids. The CDR3 spells CASSSKPGTGEPSSQPQHF. The CDR3 DNA sequence: TGTGCCAGTAGTAGTAAGCCCGGGACAGGGGAACCCTCCTCTCAGCCCCAGCATTTT.

The rearrangement joins TRBV9 to TRBJ2-1; TRBD2 agrees at 9 bases. Germline lookup yields CDR1 SGDLS and CDR2 YYNGEE. This CDR3 region has 14 residues. J was trimmed by 7 bases and V by 0 bases; bases with no gene match: 2. This chain's CDR3 is CASSVALAGNEQFF. CDR3 DNA: TGTGCCAGCAGCGTAGCGCTAGCGGGAAATGAGCAGTTCTTC.

In its sample, this clone was seen once. The rearrangement uses TRBV5-6 and TRBJ1-2; possible D gene TRBD1, 5 bases. This CDR3 contains 15 residues. V shed 0 bases and J shed 5 bases, with 14 bases lying between them. The germline CDR1 and CDR2 sequences are SGHDT and YYEEEE. CDR3: CASSLGQPLQYGYTF. CDR3 coding DNA: TGTGCCAGCAGCTTGGGACAGCCGCTCCAGTATGGCTACACCTTC. Supplemented by reference TRBV5-6 and TRBJ1-2, the full variable domain reads DAGVTQSPTHLIKTRGQQVTLRCSPKSGHDTVSWYQQALGQGPQFIFQYYEEEERQRGNFPDRFSGHQFPNYSSELNVNALLLGDSALYLCASSLGQPLQYGYTFGSGTRLTVV.

The V gene is TRBV30, the J gene TRBJ1-5, with D tentatively TRBD1 (6 bases). Germline CDR1 is GTSNPN and CDR2 is SVGIG (reference sequence). Trimming took 2 bases from V and 3 from J, leaving 14 bases between them. This CDR3 is built from 15 residues. In DNA, the CDR3 is TGTGCCTGGAGTAGGGACAAGGAGATCAATCAGCCCCAGCATTTT. Translation: CAWSRDKEINQPQHF.

V is TRBV19 and J is TRBJ1-2, with 8 bases lining up with TRBD1. Germline V CDR1 and CDR2: LNHDA, SQIVND (reference sequence). V trimming: 5 bases; J trimming: 5 bases; junction bases outside the gene matches: 7. CDR3 length equals 14 residues. In nucleotides, the CDR3 is TGTGCCAGTAGTCAGCCACAGGGGGTGTATGGCTACACCTTC. Its translation is CASSQPQGVYGYTF.